The entry below gives a single TCR beta chain sequence along with its context. The antigen is undetermined. Evenly divided among several immunoSEQ plates was the genomic DNA of each subset. Some clones are missing from TCRdb's copy, which holds only in-frame ones; the method was immunoSEQ multiplex PCR. The sample has under 700,000 clones; roughly 95% are singletons. The data derive from a study of shared clonotypes between healthy human individuals. Study results and caveats: Across several donors, naive CD4 shared around 5.4%, naive CD8 less than 4%, memory CD4 roughly 2.4%, memory CD8 0.4% to 0.5%. In contrast to clonotypes shared by all four donors, non-shared clonotypes had lower generation probabilities.

Naive-designated CD8 cells lacked CD45RO, were positively enriched for CCR7, and omitted terminally differentiated effector memory CD45RA+ cells. Source material: naive CD8+ T cells sorted from blood. The receptor's source is a woman younger than 45 in good health.

The CDR3 DNA follows: TGTGCCAGCAGCTCCGGAGCCTACGAGCAGTACTTC. This gives the protein CASSSGAYEQYF. The rearrangement uses TRBV13 and TRBJ2-7; D unclear. Germline CDR1 and CDR2: PRHDT and FYEKMQ (reference sequence). Trimming took 4 bases from V and 2 from J, leaving 6 bases between them. The CDR3 loop spans 12 amino acids. The variable domain in full, with the rest retrieved from reference TRBV13 and TRBJ2-7, is AAGVIQSPRHLIKEKRETATLKCYPIPRHDTVYWYQQGPGQDPQFLISFYEKMQSDKGSIPDRFSAQQFSDYHSELNMSSLELGDSALYFCASSSGAYEQYFGPGTRLTVT.